This T cell receptor beta chain is from a study of shared T cell receptors in the human thymus. Clones were read by immunoSEQ multiplex PCR, and TCRdb kept only the in-frame ones, dropping some. The data hold 650,000 to 950,000 clones, with 70% to 90% observed a single time. This CDR3 has 14 amino acids. V was shortened by 0 bases and J by 4 bases, with 9 bases between the two germline ends. CDR1 is MGHRA, CDR2 YSYEKL, per germline. The sample also formed part of further work on human thymus T cells. That study reports: Resections from corrective heart surgery supplied the thymus tissue.

This receptor was taken from a girl under two years old with a congenital heart defect. The material sequenced was thymocytes. The V and J genes are TRBV4-1 and TRBJ1-2; a weak D match, TRBD1 (5 bases). CDR3 amino acids: CASSQDQGGYGYTF. CDR3 coding DNA: TGCGCCAGCAGCCAAGACCAGGGAGGCTATGGCTACACCTTC.